This TCR beta chain was sequenced for a study of CD8+CD57+ T cells in acquired aplastic anemia. Study-wide points: Patients and controls shared roughly 30 CD8+ CDR3 sequences, which appeared highly expressed in patients and within their immunodominant clones.

Genomic DNA templated the TCR beta VDJ and CDR3 profiling. Each CDR3 protein is one row after TCRdb ran MiXCR on the reads. The table includes about 180,000 distinct CDR3 sequences, around 60% detected once. An expansion of CD8+CD57+ cells by flow cytometry had been shown in patients chosen for sequencing. The V end was cut by 6 bases, the J end by 8 bases, with 13 bases between. The CDR3 consists of 11 residues. Germline V gives CDR1 DFQATT, CDR2 SNEGSKA (reference sequence). A remark on this clonotype: Antigen specificity is unknown.

The clonotype was recovered from a human donor with aplastic anemia. Sequencing was carried out using sorted CD4+, CD8+, or CD8+CD57+ T cells (not recorded which) from PBMCs. The chain combines TRBV20-1 with TRBJ1-1; no clear D gene. The CDR3 protein is CSAAIGSEAFF. The CDR3 DNA reads as TGCAGTGCCGCGATTGGATCCGAAGCTTTCTTT.